A selection of T cell receptor beta chains follows, all from one sample in a study of T-cell memory formation after mild COVID-19. Via MiXCR, TCRdb re-called the 5' RACE reads, giving one row per CDR3 protein. The sample yields hundreds of thousands of distinct CDR3 sequences, more than 20% seen once. The sample taken for sequencing was PBMCs or a T cell subset sorted from them (not recorded which). The receptors originated from a young man who had mild COVID-19 (a few samples of this study predate the infection). Cell type and time point are not known. Each CDR3 is given with its conserved first and last residue. Fields, in order: J gene, clone size, D gene, V gene, CDR3 DNA, CDR3 protein. The D gene is left open where the match is weak. Part of the rows lack a size; the others show once, few, many or a class for expanded clones.

j_gene: TRBJ2-5
abundance: .
d_gene: .
v_gene: TRBV7-2
CDR3nt: TGTGCCAGCAGCCGCAGAACAGGGAGGCAGGGAGAGACCCAGTACTTC
CDR3aa: CASSRRTGRQGETQYF

j_gene: TRBJ2-7
abundance: few
d_gene: .
v_gene: TRBV18
CDR3nt: TGTGCCAGCTCACCTTCGACAGTCTCCTACGAGCAGTACTTC
CDR3aa: CASSPSTVSYEQYF

j_gene: TRBJ2-1
abundance: .
d_gene: .
v_gene: TRBV27
CDR3nt: TGTGCCAGCAGTTTAATTGGGGCCGGAGGTCCAGATGAGCAGTTCTTC
CDR3aa: CASSLIGAGGPDEQFF

j_gene: TRBJ1-1
abundance: few
d_gene: .
v_gene: TRBV5-5
CDR3nt: TGTGCCAGCACAAGCCAGGCGGGCGCTCCTATGAACACTGAAGCTTTCTTT
CDR3aa: CASTSQAGAPMNTEAFF

j_gene: TRBJ2-5
abundance: few
d_gene: TRBD2
v_gene: TRBV9
CDR3nt: TGTGCCAGCAGCGAGGATAGCGGGGGGTCACGGACCCAGTACTTC
CDR3aa: CASSEDSGGSRTQYF

j_gene: TRBJ2-6
abundance: .
d_gene: .
v_gene: TRBV10-3
CDR3nt: TGTGCCACCTGGACCTTCTCTGGGGCCAACGTCCTGACTTTC
CDR3aa: CATWTFSGANVLTF

j_gene: TRBJ2-2
abundance: .
d_gene: .
v_gene: TRBV5-1
CDR3nt: TGCGCCAGCAGCTCCGAGGGGAGTGACACCGGGGAGCTGTTTTTT
CDR3aa: CASSSEGSDTGELFF

j_gene: TRBJ2-5
abundance: few
d_gene: TRBD2
v_gene: TRBV5-1
CDR3nt: TGCGCCAGCAGCTTGGCCCTAGCGGGGGGCCCTGGGGAGACCCAGTACTTC
CDR3aa: CASSLALAGGPGETQYF

j_gene: TRBJ2-3
abundance: .
d_gene: .
v_gene: TRBV9
CDR3nt: TGTGCCAGCAGCGTCCGGGTCACTGTGACAGATACGCAGTATTTT
CDR3aa: CASSVRVTVTDTQYF

j_gene: TRBJ2-3
abundance: few
d_gene: TRBD2
v_gene: TRBV7-3
CDR3nt: TGTGCCAGCAGCCCTGGACTAGCGGGGGTGTGGGGCACAGATACGCAGTATTTT
CDR3aa: CASSPGLAGVWGTDTQYF

j_gene: TRBJ2-1
abundance: .
d_gene: TRBD2
v_gene: TRBV5-1
CDR3nt: TGCGCCAGCAGCTTTTCTAGCGGCAATGAGCAGTTCTTC
CDR3aa: CASSFSSGNEQFF

j_gene: TRBJ2-1
abundance: few
d_gene: .
v_gene: TRBV7-9
CDR3nt: TGTGCCAGCCCCACCGAAGGGTTCGCCCGGGACAATGAGCAGTTCTTC
CDR3aa: CASPTEGFARDNEQFF

j_gene: TRBJ2-5
abundance: few
d_gene: TRBD2
v_gene: TRBV3-1
CDR3nt: TGTGCCAGCAGCCAGTTAGGCGGGGGAGACGAGGAAGAGACCCAGTACTTC
CDR3aa: CASSQLGGGDEEETQYF

j_gene: TRBJ2-3
abundance: .
d_gene: TRBD2
v_gene: TRBV20-1
CDR3nt: TGCAGTGCTAGGTCAACTAGCGGGGGGAGGTCGCAGTATTTT
CDR3aa: CSARSTSGGRSQYF

j_gene: TRBJ1-5
abundance: few
d_gene: .
v_gene: TRBV20-1
CDR3nt: TGCAGTGCCACACAGGCCGAAGGCAATCAGCCCCAGCATTTT
CDR3aa: CSATQAEGNQPQHF

j_gene: TRBJ2-7
abundance: .
d_gene: .
v_gene: TRBV5-4
CDR3nt: TGTGCCAGCAGCTTGTCAGCCGAGCAGTACTTC
CDR3aa: CASSLSAEQYF

j_gene: TRBJ2-1
abundance: .
d_gene: .
v_gene: TRBV7-3
CDR3nt: TGTGCCAGCAGCTTAGACGGATTCAATGAGCAGTTCTTC
CDR3aa: CASSLDGFNEQFF

j_gene: TRBJ1-1
abundance: .
d_gene: .
v_gene: TRBV9
CDR3nt: TGTGCCAGCAGCGGTCAAACACGTCAGGAAGCTTTCTTT
CDR3aa: CASSGQTRQEAFF

j_gene: TRBJ2-2
abundance: .
d_gene: TRBD1
v_gene: TRBV7-2
CDR3nt: TGTGCCAGCAGCCAAGGGACAGGGAGAGCGAACACCGGGGAGCTGTTTTTT
CDR3aa: CASSQGTGRANTGELFF

j_gene: TRBJ2-3
abundance: many
d_gene: .
v_gene: TRBV7-9
CDR3nt: TGTGCCAGCAGCCCAAGAGGTTCGGCTACAGATACGCAGTATTTT
CDR3aa: CASSPRGSATDTQYF

j_gene: TRBJ1-4
abundance: few
d_gene: .
v_gene: TRBV4-1
CDR3nt: TGCGCCAGCATGGGGCACGGTTGGGAAAAACTGTTTTTT
CDR3aa: CASMGHGWEKLFF

j_gene: TRBJ1-1
abundance: .
d_gene: .
v_gene: TRBV4-1
CDR3nt: TGCGCCAGCAGCCAAGATTTGCAGCGGGGAGCTTTCTTT
CDR3aa: CASSQDLQRGAFF

j_gene: TRBJ1-1
abundance: many
d_gene: .
v_gene: TRBV12-3/TRBV12-4
CDR3nt: TGTGCCAGCAGGGTACAGGGATCAATGAACACTGAAGCTTTCTTT
CDR3aa: CASRVQGSMNTEAFF